A single T cell receptor beta chain is shown here with its context. Its cognate antigen is unknown. Method: immunoSEQ multiplex PCR; TCRdb's copy keeps in-frame clones and lacks some. The sample lists approximately 37,000 clones, roughly 84% occurring once. Germline V gene sequence: CDR1 MGHRA, CDR2 YSYEKL. The V and J ends lost 3 bases and 4 bases respectively, with 9 bases between them. The CDR3 covers 14 residues. The data belong to a study of OX40 agonist ivuxolimab in advanced cancers. Study-wide background: Subjects had a mean age of around 60 years, with a range of 23 to 79; less than 90% were male. Prior therapy, whether anti-PD-1, anti-PD-L1 or anti-CTLA-4, was allowed, and 30% to 40% had some. General observations from the study: The average count of expanded clones was higher among CD8+ T cells than among CD4+.

J is TRBJ2-2 and V is TRBV4-1; D is possibly TRBD1 (5 bases). The sequence came from an adult with an advanced solid tumor such as melanoma, head and neck, liver or kidney cancer. The specimen comprised CD4+ or CD8+ T cells sorted from blood, sampled in a trial of the OX40 agonist ivuxolimab. The CDR3 region has the DNA TGCGCCAGCAGCCATCACCAGGGCACCGGGGAGCTGTTTTTT. Its translation is CASSHHQGTGELFF.